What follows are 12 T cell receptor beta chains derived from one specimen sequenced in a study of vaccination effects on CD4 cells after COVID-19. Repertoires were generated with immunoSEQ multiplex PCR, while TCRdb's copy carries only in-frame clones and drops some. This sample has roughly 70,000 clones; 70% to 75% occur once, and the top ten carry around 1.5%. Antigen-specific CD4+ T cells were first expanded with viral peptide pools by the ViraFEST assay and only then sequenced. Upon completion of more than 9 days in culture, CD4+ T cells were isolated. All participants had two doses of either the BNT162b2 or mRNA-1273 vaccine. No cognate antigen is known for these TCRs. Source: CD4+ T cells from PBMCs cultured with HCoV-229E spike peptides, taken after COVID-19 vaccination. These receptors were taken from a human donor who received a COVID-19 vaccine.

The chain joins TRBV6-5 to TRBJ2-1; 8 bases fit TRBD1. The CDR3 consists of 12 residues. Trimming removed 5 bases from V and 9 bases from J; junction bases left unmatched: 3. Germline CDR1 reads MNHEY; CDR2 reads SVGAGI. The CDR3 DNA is TGTGCCAGCAGTCGCGGACAGGGTGAGCAGTTCTTC. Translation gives CASSRGQGEQFF.

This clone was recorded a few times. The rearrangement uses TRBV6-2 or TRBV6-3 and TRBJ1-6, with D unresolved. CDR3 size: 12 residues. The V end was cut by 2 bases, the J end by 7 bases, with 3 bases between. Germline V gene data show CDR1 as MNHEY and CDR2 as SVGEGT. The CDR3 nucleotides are TGTGCCAGCAGTTACGGGAATTCACCCCTCCACTTT. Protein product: CASSYGNSPLHF.

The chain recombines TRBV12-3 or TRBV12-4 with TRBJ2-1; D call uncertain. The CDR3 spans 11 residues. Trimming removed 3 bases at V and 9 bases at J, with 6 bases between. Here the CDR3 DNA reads TGTGCCAGCAGTTTTCTTCTTGAGCAGTTCTTC. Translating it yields CASSFLLEQFF.

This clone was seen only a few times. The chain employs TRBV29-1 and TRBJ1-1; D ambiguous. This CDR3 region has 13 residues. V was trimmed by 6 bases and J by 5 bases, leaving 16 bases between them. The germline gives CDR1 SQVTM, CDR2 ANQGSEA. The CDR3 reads CSVPWEGRTEAFF. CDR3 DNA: TGCAGCGTCCCTTGGGAGGGTCGGACTGAAGCTTTCTTT.

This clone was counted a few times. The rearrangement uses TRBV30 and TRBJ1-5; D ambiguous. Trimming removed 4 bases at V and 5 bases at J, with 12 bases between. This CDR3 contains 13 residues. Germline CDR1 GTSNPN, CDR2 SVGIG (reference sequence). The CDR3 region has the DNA TGTGCCTGGACCCGCGGGAGGGATCAGCCCCAGCATTTT. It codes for CAWTRGRDQPQHF.

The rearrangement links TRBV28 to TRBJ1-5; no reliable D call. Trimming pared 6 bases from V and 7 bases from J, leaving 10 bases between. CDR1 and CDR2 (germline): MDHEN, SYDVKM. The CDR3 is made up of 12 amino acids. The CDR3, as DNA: TGTGCCAGCAGGACTCGGACGCAGCCCCAGCATTTT. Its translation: CASRTRTQPQHF. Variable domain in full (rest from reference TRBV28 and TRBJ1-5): DVKVTQSSRYLVKRTGEKVFLECVQDMDHENMFWYRQDPGLGLRLIYFSYDVKMKEKGDIPEGYSVSREKKERFSLILESASTNQTSMYLCASRTRTQPQHFGDGTRLSIL.

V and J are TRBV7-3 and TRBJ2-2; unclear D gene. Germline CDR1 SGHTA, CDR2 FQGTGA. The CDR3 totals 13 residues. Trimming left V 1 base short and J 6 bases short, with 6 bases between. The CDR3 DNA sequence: TGTGCCAGCAGCTTAATTGTGTCCGGGGAGCTGTTTTTT. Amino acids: CASSLIVSGELFF.

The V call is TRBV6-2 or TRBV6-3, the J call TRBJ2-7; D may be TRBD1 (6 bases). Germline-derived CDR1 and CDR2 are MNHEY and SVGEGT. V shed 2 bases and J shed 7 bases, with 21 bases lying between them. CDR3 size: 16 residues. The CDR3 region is CASSYPMDSPRVEQYV. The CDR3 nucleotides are TGTGCCAGCAGTTACCCAATGGACAGCCCCAGGGTAGAGCAGTACGTC.

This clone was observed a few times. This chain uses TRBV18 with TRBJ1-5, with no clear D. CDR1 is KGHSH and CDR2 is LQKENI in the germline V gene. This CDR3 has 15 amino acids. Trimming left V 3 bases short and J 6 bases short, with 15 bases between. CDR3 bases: TGTGCCAGCTCACCGACCTTCGTCGGCGGTCAGCCCCAGCATTTT. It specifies CASSPTFVGGQPQHF.

CDR3 amino acids: CASSRDWTNEKLFF. The CDR3, as DNA: TGTGCCAGCAGCCGTGATTGGACTAATGAAAAACTGTTTTTT. The chain uses TRBV7-8 and TRBJ1-4; no firm D call. The germline CDR1 and CDR2 sequences are SGHVS and FQNEAQ. The CDR3 covers 14 residues. Between the trimmed V and J ends, which lost 5 bases and 2 bases, there was a span of 9 bases. The entire variable domain, with the rest obtained from reference TRBV7-8 and TRBJ1-4, is as follows: GAGVSQSPRYKVAKRGQDVALRCDPISGHVSLFWYQQALGQGPEFLTYFQNEAQLDKSGLPSDRFFAERPEGSVSTLKIQRTQQEDSAVYLCASSRDWTNEKLFFGSGTQLSVL.

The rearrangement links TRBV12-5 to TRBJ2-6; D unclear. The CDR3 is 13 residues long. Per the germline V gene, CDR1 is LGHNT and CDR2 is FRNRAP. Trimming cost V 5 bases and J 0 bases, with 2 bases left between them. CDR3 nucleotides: TGTGCTAGTGGTGTCTCTGGGGCCAACGTCCTGACTTTC. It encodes CASGVSGANVLTF.

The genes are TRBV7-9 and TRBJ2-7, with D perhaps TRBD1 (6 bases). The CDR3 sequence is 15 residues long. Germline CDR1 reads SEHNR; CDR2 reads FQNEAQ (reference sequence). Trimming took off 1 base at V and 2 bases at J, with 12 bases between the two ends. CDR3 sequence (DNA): TGTGCCAGCAGCTTAGAGGACAGCAGCGCCTACGAGCAGTACGTC. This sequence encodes CASSLEDSSAYEQYV.